This note documents a single TCR beta chain sequence. Its antigen is unknown. This sample stems from a study of T cells expressing NK-cell markers. Study information: Sorted CD3+CD56+NKG2C+, CD3+CD56+NKG2C- and CD3+CD56-NKG2C+ T cells supplied TCR beta repertoires. Findings and caveats of the study: These clonotypes, the leaders elsewhere, also led the CD3+CD56-NKG2C+ fraction in four donors. Whether expanded NKG2C+ T cell clones recognized HCMV stayed uncertain. Six donors carried dominant NKG2C+ clonotypes that made up roughly 1.0-7.5% of their CD8+ T cells.

The CDR3 totals 15 residues. CDR1 is MDHEN, CDR2 SYDVKM, per germline. One entry per CDR3 protein, without DNA, is what TCRdb gives after re-calling the 5' RACE reads. Seen in this sample are 550,000 or so distinct CDR3 sequences; the ten most common clones hold 3% to 4.5%. This receptor was obtained from a man between 18 and 29 years old in good health. Sequences were obtained from blood T cells: a sorted CD56 or NKG2C T cell subset, CD4+ or CD8+ T cells, or bulk PBMC T cells (not recorded which). This chain joins TRBV28 and TRBJ1-1; with no DNA, the TCRdb D assignment of TRBD1 cannot be verified. The CDR3 here is CAGQSLGTGNTEAFF.